Below, 24 T cell receptor beta chains from the same sample are listed, as sequenced in a study of vaccination and CD4 T cells after COVID-19. These receptors lack a known antigen. Treatment: approximately 9-day PBMC culture with coronavirus spike peptide pools or control peptides (ViraFEST assay). The Oncomine TCR Beta short-read assay sequenced DNA from cultured CD4+ T cells. TCRdb processed the PCR reads anew with MiXCR; each CDR3 protein has one entry. The sample yields about 15,000 distinct CDR3 sequences, about half seen once. Here the sequenced sample was cultured CD4+ T cells from blood, taken after SARS-CoV-2 vaccination. These receptors originate from a human donor with COVID-19.

The V gene is TRBV2, the J gene TRBJ2-2, with no clear D. From germline, CDR1 is SNHLY and CDR2 FYNNEI. Trimming cost V 3 bases and J 4 bases, with 9 bases left between them. The CDR3 has 14 residues. CDR3 nucleotides: TGTGCCAGCAGTGAGTTGGGCCTCACCGGGGAGCTGTTTTTT. Translated: CASSELGLTGELFF.

This clonotype was seen more than once but under ten times. One junction end disagrees with the germline gene, perhaps due to a read error. The V gene is TRBV11-2, the J gene TRBJ2-4; TRBD2 aligns across 9 bases. Per germline, CDR1 SGHAT and CDR2 FQNNGV. The CDR3 spans 13 residues. This chain's CDR3 is CASRGLAQNIQYF. The CDR3 DNA is TGTGCCAGCCGGGGACTAGCCCAAAACATTCAGTACTTC.

This chain uses TRBV6-5 with TRBJ1-5; D uncertain. The CDR3 runs 15 residues. The germline V gene has CDR1 MNHEY and CDR2 SVGAGI. Trimming took 2 bases from V and 0 from J, leaving 8 bases between them. The CDR3 here is CASSYDKNSNQPQHF. The CDR3 nucleotides are TGTGCCAGCAGTTACGACAAAAATAGCAATCAGCCCCAGCATTTT.

This clonotype was picked up a small number of times. The chain has TRBV5-1 and TRBJ1-5, with D unclear. Germline CDR1 is SGHRS and CDR2 is YFSETQ. CDR3 length: 13 residues. V lost 1 base and J lost 6, with 8 bases in between. The CDR3 sequence is CASSLYVGQPQHF. Here the CDR3 DNA reads TGCGCCAGCAGCTTGTACGTTGGTCAGCCCCAGCATTTT. The full variable domain, its missing parts supplied by reference TRBV5-1 and TRBJ1-5, is KAGVTQTPRYLIKTRGQQVTLSCSPISGHRSVSWYQQTPGQGLQFLFEYFSETQRNKGNFPGRFSGRQFSNSRSEMNVSTLELGDSALYLCASSLYVGQPQHFGDGTRLSIL.

V and J are TRBV3-1 and TRBJ1-2; 7 nucleotides agree with TRBD1. Per the germline V gene, CDR1 is LGHDT and CDR2 is YNNKEL (reference sequence). The V and J ends lost 3 bases and 7 bases, in that order; junction bases with no gene match: 5. The CDR3 totals 13 residues. CDR3 in DNA: TGTGCCAGCAGCCAGACAGGGTTGGGTGGCTACACCTTC. It is translated as CASSQTGLGGYTF.

The V call is TRBV6-5, the J call TRBJ1-2; tentatively, D is TRBD1 (5 bases). Trimming took 2 bases from V and 4 from J, leaving 14 bases between them. Germline V gene sequence: CDR1 MNHEY, CDR2 SVGAGI. The CDR3 has 15 residues. The CDR3 here is CASSYVGGSFYGYTF. The CDR3 region has the DNA TGTGCCAGCAGTTACGTCGGGGGGTCTTTCTATGGCTACACCTTC.

The chain joins TRBV7-2 to TRBJ1-2; D remains unclear. CDR3 length: 17 amino acids. V lost 1 base, J lost 3 bases, and 18 bases lay in between. Germline V gene lookup returns CDR1 SGHTA and CDR2 FQGNSA. The CDR3 sequence: CASSLGRSGGNDYGYTF. The CDR3 DNA reads TGTGCCAGCAGCTTAGGTCGTTCCGGAGGGAATGACTATGGCTACACCTTC. Looking up the rest from reference TRBV7-2 and TRBJ1-2 gives the full variable domain: GAGVSQSPSNKVTEKGKDVELRCDPISGHTALYWYRQSLGQGLEFLIYFQGNSAPDKSGLPSDRFSAERTGGSVSTLTIQRTQQEDSAVYLCASSLGRSGGNDYGYTFGSGTRLTVV.

This chain joins TRBV15 and TRBJ2-1; no firm D call. Between the trimmed V and J ends, which lost 0 bases and 9 bases, there was a span of 9 bases. The CDR3 loop spans 13 amino acids. Germline CDR1 is LNHNV and CDR2 is YYDKDF (reference sequence). Here the CDR3 reads CATSRDMFGEQFF. The CDR3 bases are TGTGCCACCAGCAGAGATATGTTCGGTGAGCAGTTCTTC.

As for this clonotype: Relative to the germline gene, one junction end is altered; a read error may explain this. The chain is built from TRBV15 and TRBJ1-1; D remains unclear. This CDR3 region has 15 residues. Germline-derived CDR1 and CDR2 are LNHNV and YYDKDF (reference sequence). This chain's CDR3 is CATSGDPKGSTEAFF. The CDR3 DNA reads as TGTGCCACCAGCGGAGACCCGAAGGGCTCCACTGAAGCTTTCTTT.

This clonotype was recorded a few times. This chain joins TRBV24-1 and TRBJ2-7; TRBD1 agrees at 10 bases. In germline, CDR1 is KGHDR, CDR2 SFDVKD. The CDR3 consists of 15 residues. The V gene end was trimmed by 7 bases and the J gene end by 0 bases; junction bases not matched to a gene: 5. The CDR3 loop is CATSGTGESSYEQYF. CDR3 nucleotide sequence: TGTGCCACCAGCGGGACAGGGGAAAGCTCCTACGAGCAGTACTTC.

This clonotype was detected a few times. The rearrangement uses TRBV20-1 and TRBJ1-6; D is possibly TRBD1 (5 bases). The V end lost 4 bases, the J end lost 4 bases, and 17 bases lay between the germline ends. The CDR3 is made up of 16 amino acids. The germline gives CDR1 DFQATT, CDR2 SNEGSKA (reference sequence). The CDR3 is CSATPGLRAYNSPLHF. The CDR3, as DNA: TGCAGTGCTACCCCGGGACTCCGGGCGTATAATTCACCCCTCCACTTT.

J is TRBJ1-2 and V is TRBV20-1; 7 bases align to TRBD1. From germline, CDR1 is DFQATT and CDR2 SNEGSKA (reference sequence). The CDR3 runs to 13 residues. The V gene end was trimmed by 1 base and the J gene end by 6 bases; junction bases not matched to a gene: 5. CDR3 nucleotides: TGCAGTGCTAGAGGGGACAGTATGAATGGCTACACCTTC. It codes for CSARGDSMNGYTF.

The chain couples TRBV3-1 to TRBJ1-1, with D hard to call. Germline CDR1 and CDR2: LGHDT and YNNKEL (reference sequence). V gave up 2 bases and J gave up 1 base, with 11 bases separating them. The CDR3 has 15 residues. CDR3 nucleotide sequence: TGTGCCAGCAGCCAATGGGGATCGAGGAACACTGAAGCTTTCTTT. It translates to CASSQWGSRNTEAFF.

The gene calls are TRBV5-1 and TRBJ1-2, with no clear D. CDR1 SGHRS and CDR2 YFSETQ come from the germline V gene. The CDR3 has 15 amino acids. V was trimmed by 2 bases and J by 7 bases, leaving 18 bases between them. This chain's CDR3 is CASSLGRGDLFGYTF. CDR3 DNA sequence: TGCGCCAGCAGCTTAGGACGGGGAGACCTTTTTGGCTACACCTTC.

This sequence joins TRBV27 and TRBJ2-3, with 7 bases aligning to TRBD2. The CDR3 is made up of 18 amino acids. The V and J ends lost 0 bases and 3 bases, in that order; junction bases with no gene match: 12. CDR1 is MNHEY and CDR2 is SMNVEV in the germline V gene (reference sequence). CDR3 protein: CASSLSINFRTRTDTQYF. The CDR3 nucleotides read TGTGCCAGCAGTTTATCGATAAACTTTCGGACTAGGACAGATACGCAGTATTTT.

The chain is built from TRBV30 and TRBJ1-5, with D hard to call. This CDR3 region has 14 residues. The V and J ends lost 0 bases and 5 bases respectively, with 11 bases between them. Germline CDR1 GTSNPN, CDR2 SVGIG (reference sequence). CDR3 amino acids: CAWSVVGSYQPQHF. The CDR3 DNA is TGTGCCTGGAGTGTAGTGGGTTCTTATCAGCCCCAGCATTTT.

This clonotype has just a few counts. The J gene is TRBJ2-5, the V gene TRBV11-1; D is possibly TRBD2 (5 bases). Trimming cost V 0 bases and J 1 base, with 18 bases left between them. There are 18 residues in the CDR3. Looked up from germline, CDR1 is SGHAT and CDR2 is FQDESV (reference sequence). CDR3 region: CASSLATVVGVFQETQYF. The CDR3, as DNA: TGTGCCAGCAGCTTAGCTACGGTTGTCGGGGTGTTCCAAGAGACCCAGTACTTC. The full variable domain, in which reference TRBV11-1 and TRBJ2-5 provide the parts outside the CDR3, is EAEVAQSPRYKITEKSQAVAFWCDPISGHATLYWYRQILGQGPELLVQFQDESVVDDSQLPKDRFSAERLKGVDSTLKIQPAELGDSAMYLCASSLATVVGVFQETQYFGPGTRLLVL.

V usage is TRBV19 and J usage is TRBJ2-7; D is ambiguous. Trimming removed 6 bases from V and 7 bases from J, with 16 bases in between. The germline CDR1 and CDR2 sequences are LNHDA and SQIVND (reference sequence). This CDR3 is 13 amino acids long. The DNA of the CDR3 is TGTGCCAGTAGGAAGGCGGCCAGTTTTGAGCAGTACTTC. It yields the protein CASRKAASFEQYF. The variable domain in full, with the rest retrieved from reference TRBV19 and TRBJ2-7, is DGGITQSPKYLFRKEGQNVTLSCEQNLNHDAMYWYRQDPGQGLRLIYYSQIVNDFQKGDIAEGYSVSREKKESFPLTVTSAQKNPTAFYLCASRKAASFEQYFGPGTRLTVT.

The genes are TRBV6-5 and TRBJ2-2; D perhaps matches TRBD1 (6 bases). Germline V gives CDR1 MNHEY, CDR2 SVGAGI. CDR3 length: 15 residues. V lost 3 bases and J 5 bases, leaving 13 bases between the germline ends. CDR3 residues: CASSYFGGGTGELFF. The CDR3, as DNA: TGTGCCAGCAGTTATTTTGGGGGCGGAACCGGGGAGCTGTTTTTT.

J is TRBJ1-3 and V is TRBV21-1; whether TRBD1, the table's D call, matches the DNA was not checked. TRBV21-1 represents a pseudogene. The CDR3 is made up of 16 amino acids. CDR3 amino acids: CASSRTGASSGNTIYF. As DNA, the CDR3 is TGTGCCAGCAGCAGGACAGGGGCCAGCTCTGGAAACACCATATATTTT.

The chain combines TRBV3-1 with TRBJ1-2; D is possibly TRBD1 (5 bases). The germline V gene has CDR1 LGHDT and CDR2 YNNKEL (reference sequence). This CDR3 comprises 13 residues. Trimming took 4 bases from V and 8 from J, leaving 14 bases between them. DNA for the CDR3: TGTGCCAGCAGCCCTCGCGGGACCTACGGCTACACCTTC. Residues: CASSPRGTYGYTF. Full variable domain (outside the CDR3, taken from reference TRBV3-1 and TRBJ1-2): DTAVSQTPKYLVTQMGNDKSIKCEQNLGHDTMYWYKQDSKKFLKIMFSYNNKELIINETVPNRFSPKSPDKAHLNLHINSLELGDSAVYFCASSPRGTYGYTFGSGTRLTVV.

This chain connects TRBV7-2 to TRBJ2-6, with unresolved D. V lost 5 bases to trimming and J lost 2 bases, with 16 bases between them. From germline, CDR1 is SGHTA and CDR2 FQGNSA. The CDR3 length is 17 residues. In DNA, the CDR3 is TGTGCCAGCAGCCCGGACGGACCCTTGGCTGGGGCCAACGTCCTGACTTTC. Its protein is CASSPDGPLAGANVLTF.

This sequence joins TRBV23-1 and TRBJ1-6; a possible D gene is TRBD1 (6 bases). TRBV23-1 is annotated as an ORF whose role is uncertain. The V end lost 0 bases, the J end lost 6 bases, and 18 bases lay between the germline ends. This CDR3 comprises 18 residues. CDR3 protein: CASSQSRRDMLTNSPLHF. CDR3 coding DNA: TGCGCCAGCAGTCAATCAAGGAGGGACATGTTAACTAATTCACCCCTCCACTTT.

Turning to this clonotype: Lacking the conserved final phenylalanine or tryptophan, this CDR3 likely reflects a read error. The V gene is TRBV7-2, the J gene TRBJ1-2, with D possibly TRBD1 on 6 matching bases. Trimming took off 5 bases at V and 8 bases at J, with 18 bases between the two ends. Germline V gene lookup returns CDR1 SGHTA and CDR2 FQGNSA. The CDR3 length is 14 residues. CDR3 loop: CASSLQTGGIGYTY. CDR3 in DNA: TGTGCCAGCAGCCTGCAGACAGGCGGTATCGGCTACACCTAC.